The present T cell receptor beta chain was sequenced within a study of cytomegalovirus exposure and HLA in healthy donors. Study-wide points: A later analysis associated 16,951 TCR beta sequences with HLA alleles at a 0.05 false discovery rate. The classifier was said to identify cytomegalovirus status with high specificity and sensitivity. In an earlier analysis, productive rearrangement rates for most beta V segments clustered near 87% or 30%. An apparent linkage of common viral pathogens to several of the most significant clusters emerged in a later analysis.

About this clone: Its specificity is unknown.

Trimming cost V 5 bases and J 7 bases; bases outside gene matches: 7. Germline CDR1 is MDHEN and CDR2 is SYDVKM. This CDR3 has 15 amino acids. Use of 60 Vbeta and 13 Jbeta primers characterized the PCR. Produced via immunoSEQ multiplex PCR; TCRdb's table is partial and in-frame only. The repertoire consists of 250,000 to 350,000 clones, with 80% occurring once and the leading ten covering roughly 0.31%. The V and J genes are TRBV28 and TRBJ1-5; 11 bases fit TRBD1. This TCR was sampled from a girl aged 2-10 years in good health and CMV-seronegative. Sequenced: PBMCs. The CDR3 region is CASSPGQGAWQPQHF. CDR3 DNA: TGTGCCAGCAGTCCCGGACAGGGGGCTTGGCAGCCCCAGCATTTT.